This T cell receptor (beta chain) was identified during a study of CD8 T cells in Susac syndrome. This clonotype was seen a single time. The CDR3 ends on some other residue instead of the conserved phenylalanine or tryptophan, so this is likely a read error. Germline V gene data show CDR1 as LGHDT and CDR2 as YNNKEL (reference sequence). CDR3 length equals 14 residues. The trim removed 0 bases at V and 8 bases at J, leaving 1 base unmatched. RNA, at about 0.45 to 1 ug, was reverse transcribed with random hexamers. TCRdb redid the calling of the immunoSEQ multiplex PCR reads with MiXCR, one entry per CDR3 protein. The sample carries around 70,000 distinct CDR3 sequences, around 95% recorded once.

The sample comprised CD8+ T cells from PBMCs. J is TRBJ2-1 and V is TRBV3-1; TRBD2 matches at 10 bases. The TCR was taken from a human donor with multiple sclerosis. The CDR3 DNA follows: TGTGCCAGCAGCCAAGACCTAGCGGGAGATGAGCAGTTCCTC. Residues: CASSQDLAGDEQFL.